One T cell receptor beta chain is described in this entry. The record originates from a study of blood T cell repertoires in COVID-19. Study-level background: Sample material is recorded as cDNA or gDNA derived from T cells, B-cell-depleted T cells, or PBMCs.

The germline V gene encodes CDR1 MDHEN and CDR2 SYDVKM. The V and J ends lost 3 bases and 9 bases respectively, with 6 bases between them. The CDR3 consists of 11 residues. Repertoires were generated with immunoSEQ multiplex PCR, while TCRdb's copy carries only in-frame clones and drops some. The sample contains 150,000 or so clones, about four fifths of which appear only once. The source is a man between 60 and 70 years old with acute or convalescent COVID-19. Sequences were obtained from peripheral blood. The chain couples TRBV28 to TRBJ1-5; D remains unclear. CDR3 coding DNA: TGTGCCAGCAGTTTCCTAGGGCCCCAGCATTTT. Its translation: CASSFLGPQHF.